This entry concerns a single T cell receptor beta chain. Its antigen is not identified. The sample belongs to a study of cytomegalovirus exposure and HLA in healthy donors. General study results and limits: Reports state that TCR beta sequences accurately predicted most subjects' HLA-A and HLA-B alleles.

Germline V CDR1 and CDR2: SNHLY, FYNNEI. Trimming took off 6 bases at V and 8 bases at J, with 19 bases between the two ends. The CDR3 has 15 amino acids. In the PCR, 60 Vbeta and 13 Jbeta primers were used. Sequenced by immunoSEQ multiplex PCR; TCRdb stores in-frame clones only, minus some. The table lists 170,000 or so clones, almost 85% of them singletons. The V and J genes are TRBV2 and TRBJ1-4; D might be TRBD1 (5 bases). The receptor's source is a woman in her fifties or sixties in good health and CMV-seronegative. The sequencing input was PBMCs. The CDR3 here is CASRTDLGLREKLFF. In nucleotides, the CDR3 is TGTGCCAGCAGGACAGATCTCGGTCTCAGAGAAAAACTGTTTTTT.